This is a list of T cell receptor beta chains from one sample in a study of blood T cell repertoires in COVID-19. Measured with immunoSEQ multiplex PCR; TCRdb has only the in-frame clones, and not every one. The sample records over 200,000 clones, roughly four fifths being singletons. The sample comprised peripheral blood. The receptors stem from a woman aged 50 to 60 with active or convalescent COVID-19. Both conserved end residues are part of each CDR3. Fields, in order: clone size, J gene, D gene, V gene, CDR3 protein, CDR3 DNA. A D gene is named only where the DNA matches it firmly. A clone size is listed for some rows: how often the clone was seen (once, few, many), or a class if it is expanded.

>NA|TRBJ2-5|NA|TRBV28
CASSHREGATQYF
TGTGCCAGCAGCCATAGGGAAGGGGCGACCCAGTACTTC
>NA|TRBJ1-2|NA|TRBV6-5
CASSWAGIKSNYGYTF
TGTGCCAGCAGTTGGGCAGGGATCAAGTCTAACTATGGCTACACCTTC
>NA|TRBJ2-5|NA|TRBV6-5
CASSSSRPGAETQYF
TGTGCCAGCAGTTCCTCCCGCCCCGGAGCGGAGACCCAGTACTTC
>NA|TRBJ1-1|NA|TRBV5-1
CASSPPGNTEAFF
TGCGCCAGCAGCCCCCCAGGGAACACTGAAGCTTTCTTT
>once|TRBJ1-5|NA|TRBV7-9
CASSKGHNSNQPQHF
TGTGCCAGCAGCAAAGGACATAATAGCAATCAGCCCCAGCATTTT
>NA|TRBJ1-4|NA|TRBV2
CASSQGEWLFF
TGTGCCAGCAGTCAGGGCGAGTGGCTGTTTTTT
>NA|TRBJ2-3|TRBD2|TRBV27
CASSRLAGGLDTQYF
TGTGCCAGCAGTCGTCTAGCGGGAGGATTGGATACGCAGTATTTT
>NA|TRBJ1-5|TRBD1|TRBV6-6
CASSFDRVQPQHF
TGTGCCAGCAGTTTTGACAGGGTCCAGCCCCAGCATTTT
>few|TRBJ1-5|NA|TRBV6-5
CASSRSVSEQPQHF
TGTGCCAGCAGTAGAAGCGTGTCAGAGCAGCCCCAGCATTTT
>NA|TRBJ2-7|TRBD2|TRBV11-2
CASSLRLAGTEQYF
TGTGCCAGCAGCCTCAGGCTAGCGGGAACCGAGCAGTACTTC
>NA|TRBJ2-1|NA|TRBV4-1
CASSQVWQGRNEQFF
TGCGCCAGCAGCCAAGTTTGGCAGGGAAGGAATGAGCAGTTCTTC
>NA|TRBJ1-3|NA|TRBV9
CASSPLRGGRGSGNTIYF
TGTGCCAGCAGCCCCCTACGGGGGGGCCGAGGGTCTGGAAACACCATATATTTT
>NA|TRBJ2-7|TRBD1|TRBV29-1
CSVLTGAYEQYF
TGCAGCGTTCTCACAGGGGCCTACGAGCAGTACTTC
>NA|TRBJ2-7|TRBD2|TRBV12-5
CASGSVGAGDYEQYF
TGTGCTAGTGGTTCCGTCGGGGCGGGGGACTACGAGCAGTACTTC
>NA|TRBJ1-4|TRBD1|TRBV11-2
CASSRTGQVDEKLFF
TGTGCCAGCAGCCGAACGGGACAGGTGGATGAAAAACTGTTTTTT
>NA|TRBJ1-2|NA|TRBV5-6
CASSFGSVGRGYTF
TGTGCCAGCAGCTTCGGCTCCGTGGGGCGTGGCTACACCTTC
>NA|TRBJ2-3|NA|TRBV7-9
CASSISGDTQYF
TGTGCCAGCAGCATCAGTGGAGATACGCAGTATTTT
>NA|TRBJ1-3|NA|TRBV5-1
CASSPAGTYGNTIYF
TGCGCCAGCAGCCCGGCGGGCACTTATGGAAACACCATATATTTT
>once|TRBJ1-1|NA|TRBV18
CASSLTDLYTEAFF
TGTGCCAGCTCACTGACAGATTTATACACTGAAGCTTTCTTT
>NA|TRBJ1-2|NA|TRBV19
CASTDSLYGYTF
TGTGCCAGCACGGACAGCCTTTATGGCTACACCTTC
>once|TRBJ1-3|NA|TRBV2
CASSLEYSGNTIYF
TGTGCCAGCAGTTTAGAGTACTCTGGAAACACCATATATTTT
>NA|TRBJ1-1|TRBD1|TRBV15
CATSIGTGQRKAFF
TGTGCCACCAGTATCGGGACAGGGCAACGGAAAGCTTTCTTT
>once|TRBJ1-2|TRBD1|TRBV2
CASSLTGQGKNYGYTF
TGTGCCAGCAGCCTTACCGGACAGGGTAAAAACTATGGCTACACCTTC
>NA|TRBJ2-6|NA|TRBV3-1/TRBV3-2
CASSMLGSDVLTF
TGTGCCAGCAGCATGTTGGGGAGTGACGTCCTGACTTTC
>NA|TRBJ2-1|TRBD2|TRBV19
CASSTPGTRSVNEQFF
TGTGCCAGTAGTACACCCGGGACTAGAAGCGTCAATGAGCAGTTCTTC
>NA|TRBJ1-5|TRBD1|TRBV10-3
CAIRPGQGDSNQPQHF
TGTGCCATAAGACCGGGACAGGGGGATAGCAATCAGCCCCAGCATTTT
>NA|TRBJ1-5|TRBD1|TRBV2
CASSAYRGGNQPQHF
TGTGCCAGCAGTGCTTACAGGGGGGGCAATCAGCCCCAGCATTTT
>NA|TRBJ1-2|NA|TRBV28
CASSYLNYGYTF
TGTGCCAGCAGTTATCTTAACTATGGCTACACCTTC
>NA|TRBJ2-3|TRBD2|TRBV4-1
CASSQLGLAGSTDTQYF
TGCGCCAGCAGCCAGTTGGGACTAGCGGGGAGCACAGATACGCAGTATTTT
>NA|TRBJ1-2|TRBD1|TRBV18
CASSPPGPGTGAYGEGYTF
TGTGCCAGCTCACCACCTGGACCCGGGACAGGGGCCTATGGGGAAGGCTACACCTTC
>NA|TRBJ2-3|TRBD2|TRBV10-3
CAIALAGGADTQYF
TGTGCCATCGCCTTAGCGGGAGGAGCAGATACGCAGTATTTT
>NA|TRBJ2-1|NA|TRBV16
CASSPRGGAVYNEQFF
TGTGCCAGCAGCCCCCGAGGGGGGGCGGTATACAATGAGCAGTTCTTC
>NA|TRBJ2-7|NA|TRBV19
CASRETGHPYEQYF
TGTGCCAGTAGAGAAACGGGTCATCCCTACGAGCAGTACTTC
>NA|TRBJ1-1|TRBD1|TRBV5-1
CASSGARQGASTEAFF
TGCGCCAGCAGCGGCGCTCGACAGGGGGCTAGCACTGAAGCTTTCTTT
>NA|TRBJ1-1|NA|TRBV18
CASSPFTPGGGNTEAFF
TGTGCCAGCTCCCCTTTCACCCCCGGGGGGGGGAACACTGAAGCTTTCTTT
>NA|TRBJ2-2|NA|TRBV9
CASSPRGEYTGELFF
TGTGCCAGCAGCCCCAGGGGGGAGTACACCGGGGAGCTGTTTTTT
>once|TRBJ2-3|TRBD2|TRBV9
CASTWTSLSTDTQYF
TGTGCCAGCACGTGGACTAGCCTAAGCACAGATACGCAGTATTTT
>NA|TRBJ2-3|TRBD1|TRBV5-5
CASSRGSGQGGADTQYF
TGTGCCAGCAGCCGTGGTTCGGGACAGGGGGGCGCAGATACGCAGTATTTT
>NA|TRBJ1-1|TRBD1|TRBV29-1
CSVDRQGTEAFF
TGCAGCGTGGATCGACAGGGGACTGAAGCTTTCTTT
>once|TRBJ2-2|TRBD2|TRBV7-9
CASSPLTSGNTGELFF
TGTGCCAGCAGCCCTTTGACTAGCGGGAACACCGGGGAGCTGTTTTTT
>NA|TRBJ1-6|NA|TRBV18
CASSPTGDSPLHF
TGTGCCAGCTCACCAACCGGGGATTCACCCCTCCACTTT
>NA|TRBJ2-3|TRBD2|TRBV9
CASSPGTSGGLTDTQYF
TGTGCCAGCAGCCCCGGGACTAGCGGGGGCCTCACAGATACGCAGTATTTT
>NA|TRBJ1-6|TRBD1|TRBV10-3
CAISELGGDSPLHF
TGTGCCATCAGTGAGTTAGGGGGCGATTCACCCCTCCACTTT
>NA|TRBJ2-1|TRBD2|TRBV5-4
CASSFGTSGPSEQFF
TGTGCCAGCAGCTTTGGGACTAGCGGCCCCAGTGAGCAGTTCTTC
>NA|TRBJ2-4|TRBD1|TRBV27
CASSRTTTGGAKNIQYF
TGTGCCAGCAGTAGAACAACTACAGGGGGAGCCAAAAACATTCAGTACTTC
>NA|TRBJ1-6|NA|TRBV6-1
CASSVREGESPLHF
TGTGCCAGCAGTGTTCGAGAGGGCGAGTCACCCCTCCACTTT